This passage covers 3 T cell receptor beta chains from one sample sequenced in a study of CD8 T cells in Susac syndrome. The authors reverse transcribed about 0.5 to 1 ug RNA with random hexamers. TCRdb used MiXCR to reprocess the immunoSEQ multiplex PCR reads, holding one entry per CDR3 protein. The sample includes about 89,000 distinct CDR3 sequences, 90% to 95% seen only once; the top ten take 0.25% to 0.4%. Sequences were obtained from CD8+ T cells from PBMCs. These receptors came from a human donor in good health.

The chain has TRBV2 and TRBJ2-1, with TRBD2 matching over 10 bases. The germline V gene encodes CDR1 SNHLY and CDR2 FYNNEI. The CDR3 consists of 15 residues. The ends lost 6 bases at V and 4 bases at J; junction bases unmatched: 6. CDR3 DNA: TGTGCCAGCAGGGAAAGCGGGGGGGAATACAATGAGCAGTTCTTC. This encodes CASRESGGEYNEQFF.

The CDR3 loop reads CASSFDRIPKNIQYF. The CDR3 DNA is TGTGCCAGCAGCTTCGATCGTATACCCAAAAACATTCAGTACTTC. The genes are TRBV7-9 and TRBJ2-4; D uncertain. V was trimmed by 3 bases and J by 2 bases, leaving 11 bases between them. Germline V lookup: CDR1 SEHNR, CDR2 FQNEAQ (reference sequence). This CDR3 spans 15 amino acids.

CDR3 bases: TGTGCCAGCTCACTGTACGGAACCTACGAGCAGTACTTC. Its translation is CASSLYGTYEQYF. The rearrangement uses TRBV18 and TRBJ2-7; no reliable D call. The V end was cut by 4 bases, the J end by 2 bases, with 9 bases between. The CDR3 spans 13 residues. Germline CDR1 reads KGHSH; CDR2 reads LQKENI.